The T cell receptor (beta chain) under discussion was sequenced for a study of blood T cell repertoires in COVID-19. Study overall: The United States, Italy and Spain provided the acute and convalescent COVID-19 samples. From T cells, B-cell-depleted T cells, or PBMCs came the material, which was cDNA or gDNA.

Germline V lookup: CDR1 SGHAT, CDR2 FQNNGV. V gave up 1 base and J gave up 5 bases, with 11 bases separating them. This CDR3 has 14 residues. In the original analysis: Nucleated cell number was recorded as an estimate derived from reference gene primer amplification. TCRdb keeps only in-frame clones here, not all; method: immunoSEQ multiplex PCR. The D gene and trimming were derived from the DNA, and the V and J assignments and clone size from that table. Seen here are 250,000 or so clones, roughly 77% observed once, and the top ten hold over 3%. The TCR comes from a woman aged 80 or over with acute or convalescent COVID-19. The sequenced sample consisted of peripheral blood. J is TRBJ2-5 and V is TRBV11-2; TRBD2 is a possible D gene (6 bases). CDR3 in amino acids: CASSLARGGETQYF. The CDR3 DNA follows: TGTGCCAGCAGCTTAGCGCGGGGCGGGGAGACCCAGTACTTC.